This is a list of T cell receptor beta chains from one sample in a study of blood T cell repertoires in COVID-19. The assay was immunoSEQ multiplex PCR, and TCRdb's table has in-frame clones only and misses some. The sample shows tens of thousands of clones, approximately 83% of them seen only once. Sequenced sample: peripheral blood. The receptors originated from a man aged 25-45 years with COVID-19, enrolled during active disease. Both conserved end residues are part of each CDR3. The order of the fields is clone size, D gene, V gene, J gene, CDR3 DNA, CDR3 protein. D genes are given only for firm matches. The size entry is marked missing in some rows and otherwise reads once, few, many or a size class.

>.|.|TRBV7-9|TRBJ2-2
TGTGCCAGCAGCTTACGTTGGGAGCTGTTTTTT
CASSLRWELFF
>.|TRBD1|TRBV6-5|TRBJ1-2
TGTGCCAGCAGTTCTGAACAGGGGACTAACTATGGCTACACCTTC
CASSSEQGTNYGYTF
>.|.|TRBV30|TRBJ1-3
TGTGCCTGGGACAGTGACATTGACACCATATATTTT
CAWDSDIDTIYF
>.|.|TRBV3-1/TRBV3-2|TRBJ1-2
TGTGCCAGCAGCCAAAGGGAGTATGGCTACACCTTC
CASSQREYGYTF
>.|TRBD1|TRBV10-3|TRBJ1-5
TGTGCCACCGCCCGGACAGGGGATAGCAATCAGCCCCAGCATTTT
CATARTGDSNQPQHF
>.|TRBD2|TRBV28|TRBJ2-7
TGTGCCAGCAGCTCGGCCGGGTCATGGACTAGCGGGGCCTACGAGCAGTACTTC
CASSSAGSWTSGAYEQYF
>.|.|TRBV19|TRBJ1-5
TGTGCCAGTAGTGTGGACAGCGGTCAGCCCCAGCATTTT
CASSVDSGQPQHF
>.|TRBD1|TRBV9|TRBJ1-2
TGTGCCAGCAGCGTTGGGACAGGGGCTGAAGGCTACACCTTC
CASSVGTGAEGYTF
>.|TRBD2|TRBV5-5|TRBJ2-1
TGTGCCAGCAGCTTCCGACTAGCGGGAGCCTACAATGAGCAGTTCTTC
CASSFRLAGAYNEQFF
>once|.|TRBV28|TRBJ1-2
TGTGCCAGCAGTCCCCCAGGCGCTGGCTACACCTTC
CASSPPGAGYTF
>.|TRBD1|TRBV12-5|TRBJ2-1
TGTGCTAGTGGTTTGTTCCGGACAGGCCGGGAGCAGTTCTTC
CASGLFRTGREQFF
>.|TRBD2|TRBV28|TRBJ2-4
TGTGCCAGCAGTTGGGAGGGGGCCAAAAACATTCAGTACTTC
CASSWEGAKNIQYF
>.|TRBD1|TRBV6-6|TRBJ1-2
TGTGCCAGCAGTCTAAGGACAGGGAACTATGGCTACACCTTC
CASSLRTGNYGYTF
>.|.|TRBV24-1|TRBJ1-1
TGTGCCACCAGACAGGGACCGAACACTGAAGCTTTCTTT
CATRQGPNTEAFF
>once|.|TRBV7-9|TRBJ2-5
TGTGCCAGCAGCCGACAGCAAGAGACCCAGTACTTC
CASSRQQETQYF
>.|TRBD1|TRBV4-2|TRBJ2-3
TGTGCCAGCAGCCAAGATTATCGACAGGGCCACACAGATACGCAGTATTTT
CASSQDYRQGHTDTQYF
>.|.|TRBV3-1/TRBV3-2|TRBJ2-3
TGTGCCAGCAGCCAATTCTCGGGCACAGATACGCAGTATTTT
CASSQFSGTDTQYF
>.|TRBD2|TRBV29-1|TRBJ2-3
TGCAGCGTTGAAGATTTTGGCGGGAGGGTAGCAGATACGCAGTATTTT
CSVEDFGGRVADTQYF
>.|.|TRBV12-3/TRBV12-4|TRBJ2-1
TGTGCCAGCAGGGGAGCTGGCAATGAGCAGTTCTTC
CASRGAGNEQFF
>.|.|TRBV7-2|TRBJ1-1
TGTGCCAGCAGCTTCTCTGATCACAAGGGGGCTTTCTTT
CASSFSDHKGAFF
>.|.|TRBV14|TRBJ2-7
TGTGCCAGCAGCCTTCGGACAGCGACCTCCAGAGACGAGCAGTACTTC
CASSLRTATSRDEQYF
>.|TRBD2|TRBV7-9|TRBJ2-1
TGTGCCAGCAGCTTAGGGCCTGGGGGGACTAAACCTGGAAATGAGCAGTTCTTC
CASSLGPGGTKPGNEQFF
>.|.|TRBV7-9|TRBJ1-2
TGTGCCAGCAGCCCCCCGGGGGGAAGGCACTATGGCTACACCTTC
CASSPPGGRHYGYTF
>.|.|TRBV5-1|TRBJ2-7
TGCGCCAGCAGCTTGAAAACGGGGAGCTCCTACGAGCAGTACTTC
CASSLKTGSSYEQYF
>once|TRBD1|TRBV6-5|TRBJ2-3
TGTGCCAGCATCGGACAGGGGGCTATCACAGATACGCAGTATTTT
CASIGQGAITDTQYF
>.|.|TRBV2|TRBJ1-4
TGTGCCAGCACCCTGGGGAGTAATAATGAAAAACTGTTTTTT
CASTLGSNNEKLFF
>.|.|TRBV5-4|TRBJ2-7
TGTGCCAGCAGCCCCGGGGGTTTCTCCTACGAGCAGTACTTC
CASSPGGFSYEQYF
>.|.|TRBV5-4|TRBJ1-6
TGTGCCAGCAGCCCTTACCGACAGACCTATAATTCACCCCTCCACTTT
CASSPYRQTYNSPLHF
>once|TRBD2|TRBV15|TRBJ2-1
TGTGCCACCAGCATACTGGCGGGAGCCCCCAATGAGCAGTTCTTC
CATSILAGAPNEQFF
>.|TRBD1|TRBV6-4|TRBJ2-3
TGTGCCAGCAGTGACTCCCCGACAGGGAACACAGATACGCAGTATTTT
CASSDSPTGNTDTQYF
>.|.|TRBV29-1|TRBJ1-2
TGCAGCGTTGAAGATTCTACAGGAAACTATGGCTACACCTTC
CSVEDSTGNYGYTF
>.|.|TRBV4-1|TRBJ2-7
TGCGCCAGCAGCCAAGAGGAGAGCTCCTACGAGCAGTACTTC
CASSQEESSYEQYF
>.|.|TRBV21-1|TRBJ1-5
TGTGCCAGCAGCGCAATCGGGGTAAATCAGCCCCAGCATTTT
CASSAIGVNQPQHF
>.|.|TRBV24-1|TRBJ2-4
TGTGCCACCAGTGAGGCGGGACAGAAAAACATTCAGTACTTC
CATSEAGQKNIQYF
>.|TRBD1|TRBV28|TRBJ2-7
TGTGCCAGCAGCCGACAGGGGGTCGAGCAGTACTTC
CASSRQGVEQYF
>.|.|TRBV20-1|TRBJ2-7
TGCAGTGCCCCCCGGGGCTACGAGCAGTACTTC
CSAPRGYEQYF
>.|TRBD1|TRBV7-9|TRBJ1-6
TGTGCCAGCAGCTTAGCGGGGACAGATAATTCACCCCTCCACTTT
CASSLAGTDNSPLHF
>.|.|TRBV24-1|TRBJ2-1
TGTGCCACCATGGGGGCCTCTTACAATGAGCAGTTCTTC
CATMGASYNEQFF
>.|.|TRBV6-2/TRBV6-3|TRBJ1-1
TGTGCCAGCAGTCCAATTTCAGGGAATGCTGAAGCTTTCTTT
CASSPISGNAEAFF
>.|.|TRBV4-2|TRBJ1-2
TGTGCCAGCAGCCAAGTCCAGACACGGGGCTATGGCTACACCTTC
CASSQVQTRGYGYTF